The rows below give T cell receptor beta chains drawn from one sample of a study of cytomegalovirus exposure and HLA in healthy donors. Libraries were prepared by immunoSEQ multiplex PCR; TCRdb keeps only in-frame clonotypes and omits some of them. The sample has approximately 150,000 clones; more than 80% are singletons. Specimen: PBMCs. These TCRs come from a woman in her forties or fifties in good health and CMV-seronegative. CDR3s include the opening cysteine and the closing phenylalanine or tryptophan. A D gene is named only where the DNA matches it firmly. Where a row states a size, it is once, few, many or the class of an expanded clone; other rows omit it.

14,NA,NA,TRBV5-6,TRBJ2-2,TGTGCCAGCAGCTTATACGGGACTCACGGGGAGCTGTTTTTT,CASSLYGTHGELFF
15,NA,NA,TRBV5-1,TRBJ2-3,TGCGCCAGCAGCCGCGAAGACAGAAACACAGATACGCAGTATTTT,CASSREDRNTDTQYF
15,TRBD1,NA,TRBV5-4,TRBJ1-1,TGTGCCAGCAGCTTGGATCAGGGGGGAAACACTGAAGCTTTCTTT,CASSLDQGGNTEAFF
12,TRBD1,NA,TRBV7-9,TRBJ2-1,TGTGCCATCCACCCTGGGACAGGACAGCAGTTCTTC,CAIHPGTGQQFF
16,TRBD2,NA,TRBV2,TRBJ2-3,TGTGCCAGCAGTGAGTCGAGCGGGAGGGCCACAGATGCGCAGTATTTT,CASSESSGRATDAQYF
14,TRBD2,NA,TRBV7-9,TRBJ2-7,TGTGCCAGCAGCCTAACTAGCGGGAGTGACGAGCAGTACTTC,CASSLTSGSDEQYF
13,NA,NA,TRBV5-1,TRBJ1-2,TGCGCCAGCAGCTTAGACGGGTTCTATGGCTACACCTTC,CASSLDGFYGYTF
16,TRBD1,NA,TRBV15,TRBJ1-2,TGTGCCACCAGCAGCCCTCTCGGGACAGGGAACTATGGCTACACCTTC,CATSSPLGTGNYGYTF
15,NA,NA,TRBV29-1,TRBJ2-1,TGCAGCGTTGGTGGCGGGCCAAGCTCCTACAATGAGCAGTTCTTC,CSVGGGPSSYNEQFF
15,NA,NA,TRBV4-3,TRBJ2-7,TGCGCCAGCAGCCAATTGCCGGGACTCTCTTACGAGCAGTACTTC,CASSQLPGLSYEQYF
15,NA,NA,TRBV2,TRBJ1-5,TGTGCCAGCACTCAGGGGCGGACGGGCAATCAGCCCCAGCATTTT,CASTQGRTGNQPQHF
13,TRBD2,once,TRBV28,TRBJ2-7,TGTGCCAGCAGATCTAGCGGGAGCTACGAGCAGTACTTC,CASRSSGSYEQYF
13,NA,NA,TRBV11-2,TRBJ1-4,TGTGCCAGCAGCTTAGATCGGGGACAAGGACTGTTTTTT,CASSLDRGQGLFF
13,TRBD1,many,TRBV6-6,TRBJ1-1,TGTGCCAGCACAGGCGACAGGGCTGGCCGTGTTGTCTTT,CASTGDRAGRVVF
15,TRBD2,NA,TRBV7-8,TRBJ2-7,TGTGCCAGCAGCCGCCTAGCGGAAAATGCCTACGAGCAGTACTTC,CASSRLAENAYEQYF
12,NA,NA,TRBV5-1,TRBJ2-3,TGCGCCAGCAGCTTGGAGGGGGATACGCAGTATTTT,CASSLEGDTQYF
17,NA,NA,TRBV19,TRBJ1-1,TGTGCCAGTAGATCAGACAGGATGGTCCCGGGGAGTACTGAAGCTTTCTTT,CASRSDRMVPGSTEAFF
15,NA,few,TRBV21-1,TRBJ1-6,TGTGCCAGCAGCAGTTCCGGGACAGGGTATTCACCCCTCCACTTT,CASSSSGTGYSPLHF
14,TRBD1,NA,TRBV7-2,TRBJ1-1,TGTGCCAGCAGCCAACAGGGGGCCAGTACTGAAGCTTTCTTT,CASSQQGASTEAFF
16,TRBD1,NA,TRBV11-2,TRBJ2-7,TGTGCCAGCAGCTTAGATGAACAGGGGATAACCTACGAGCAGTACTTC,CASSLDEQGITYEQYF
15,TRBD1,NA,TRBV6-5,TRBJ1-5,TGTGCCAGCAGTTACTCGAGCTCAGGGGGCTGGCCCCAGCATTTT,CASSYSSSGGWPQHF
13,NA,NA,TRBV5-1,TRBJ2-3,TGCGCCAGCCGGGAGCTGGTCACAGATACGCAGTATTTT,CASRELVTDTQYF
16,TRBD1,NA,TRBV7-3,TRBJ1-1,TGTGCCAGCAGCTTAACGCCCGGGACAGCGAACACTGAAGCTTTCTTT,CASSLTPGTANTEAFF
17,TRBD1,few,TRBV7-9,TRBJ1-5,TGTTCCAGCAGCTTAGGGTCAGGGGGCCATAGCAATCAGCCCCAGCATTTT,CSSSLGSGGHSNQPQHF
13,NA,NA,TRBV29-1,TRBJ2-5,TGCAGCGTTGAAGATCGAAGGGGCGAGACCCAGTACTTC,CSVEDRRGETQYF
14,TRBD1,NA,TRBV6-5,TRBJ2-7,TGTGCCAGCAGTCGGACAGGGACCTCCTACGAGCAGTACTTC,CASSRTGTSYEQYF
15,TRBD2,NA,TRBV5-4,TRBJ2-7,TGTGCCAGCAGTTTTAGCGGGGGTAGCTCCTACGAGCAGTACTTC,CASSFSGGSSYEQYF
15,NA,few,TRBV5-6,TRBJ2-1,TGTGCCAGCAGCTTCCCCAGCGTGGCCCGGGATGAGCAGTTCTTC,CASSFPSVARDEQFF
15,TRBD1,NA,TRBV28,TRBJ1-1,TGTGCCAGCAGGGATACGGACAGGGGGGACACTGAAGCTTTCTTT,CASRDTDRGDTEAFF
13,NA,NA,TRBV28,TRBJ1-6,TGTGCCAGCAGTTTCCCGGGGTTACCACCCCTCCACTTT,CASSFPGLPPLHF
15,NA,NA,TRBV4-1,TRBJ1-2,TGCGCCAGCAGCGCCCCCGGGAGAGCTAACTATGACTACACCTTC,CASSAPGRANYDYTF
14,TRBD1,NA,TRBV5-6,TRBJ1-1,TGTGCCAGCAGCTCCTCAGGGGGACCCACTGAAGCTTTCTTT,CASSSSGGPTEAFF
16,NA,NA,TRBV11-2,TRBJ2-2,TGTGCCAGCACCTTCTTCCAGGGGGGGAACACCGGGGAGCTGTTTTTT,CASTFFQGGNTGELFF
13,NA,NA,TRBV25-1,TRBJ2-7,TGTGCCAGCAGTGAATCGGGGAAGGGCGAGCAGTACTTC,CASSESGKGEQYF
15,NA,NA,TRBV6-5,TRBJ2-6,TGTGCCAGCAGTCCGCAGGGCAGTGGGGCCAACGTCCTGACTTTC,CASSPQGSGANVLTF
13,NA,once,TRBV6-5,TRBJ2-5,TGTGCCAGCAGACCAAGCACAGGGAGTTGGCGGTACTTC,CASRPSTGSWRYF
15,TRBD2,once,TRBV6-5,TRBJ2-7,TGTGCCAGCAGTTCCCCGACTAGCGGGATCTACGAGCAGTACTTC,CASSSPTSGIYEQYF